Here is one TCR beta chain with its context. The CDR3 sequence is 15 residues long. Germline CDR1 and CDR2: SGHTA and FQGNSA. The ends lost 9 bases at V and 6 bases at J; junction bases unmatched: 13. TCRdb keeps only in-frame clones here, not all; method: immunoSEQ multiplex PCR. The sample lists under 2.5 million clones; 80% to 95% were seen once. The data were obtained in a study of shared clonotypes between healthy human individuals. The receptor comes from a man aged 18-30 years in good health. Some clones in this sample may be carry-over from other donors' samples. V usage is TRBV7-2 and J usage is TRBJ2-1; 8 nucleotides agree with TRBD2. What was sequenced was naive CD4+ T cells from PBMCs. The subset was: CD45RA+ positively selected. The CDR3 reads CASKPEPGGINEQFF. CDR3 DNA: TGTGCCAGTAAGCCTGAACCGGGAGGGATCAATGAGCAGTTCTTC.